These T cell receptor beta chains were read from a single sample in a study of long-term antiretroviral therapy in people with HIV. Repertoires were generated with immunoSEQ multiplex PCR, while TCRdb's copy carries only in-frame clones and drops some. The sample lists tens of thousands of clones, less than 90% occurring once. Sequenced material: unsorted PBMCs, taken just before starting antiretroviral therapy. The receptors stem from a woman aged 18-29 years with HIV. Each CDR3 is given with its conserved first and last residue. The D gene is left open where the match is weak. Some rows mark clone size as missing; the rest say once, few, many or name a class of expanded clone.

>NA|TRBD2|TRBV7-2|TRBJ2-7
TGTGCCAGCAGCCCCTCGCGGGGAGGGCCACACGAGCAGTACTTC
CASSPSRGGPHEQYF
>NA|NA|TRBV12-2|TRBJ1-2
TGTGCAAGTCGCTTCCGAACTACGGGGGGCAGGGGGCCCTTTTTCTATGGCTACACCTTC
CASRFRTTGGRGPFFYGYTF
>NA|NA|TRBV5-6|TRBJ1-5
TGTGCCAGCAGCTTGGCCGGAAGAGGCGATCAGCCCCAGCATTTT
CASSLAGRGDQPQHF
>NA|NA|TRBV21-1|TRBJ2-7
TGTGCCAGCAGCGCTCGGGGAAGGTTGGAGCAGTACTTC
CASSARGRLEQYF
>once|NA|TRBV4-1|TRBJ1-2
TGCGCCAGCAGCCAAGTTAACGGGGTCTATGGCTACACCTTC
CASSQVNGVYGYTF
>once|TRBD2|TRBV11-3|TRBJ2-3
TGTGCCAGCAGCTGGGGCGGGAGACTATATACGCAGTATTTT
CASSWGGRLYTQYF
>NA|NA|TRBV4-3|TRBJ2-7
TGCGCCAGCAGCCAAGATGCCAGCGGCCTTTGGTACGAGCAGTACTTC
CASSQDASGLWYEQYF
>NA|NA|TRBV9|TRBJ2-7
TGTGCCAGCAGCGTAACCGCAAGCTGGGACGAGCAGTACTTC
CASSVTASWDEQYF
>NA|NA|TRBV5-4|TRBJ2-3
TGTGCCAGCAGTCCCTCCCCAGGGCACAGCACAGATACGCAGTATTTT
CASSPSPGHSTDTQYF
>once|NA|TRBV15|TRBJ1-5
TGTGCCACCAGCAGAGGCACGGGATCCCGACATCAGCCCCAGCATTTT
CATSRGTGSRHQPQHF
>NA|TRBD1|TRBV10-3|TRBJ1-4
TGTGCCATCAGTGAGTCAAGGACAGGGGCAACTAATGAAAAACTGTTTTTT
CAISESRTGATNEKLFF
>NA|NA|TRBV28|TRBJ1-1
TGTGCCAGCAGTTTCTGGAACACTGAAGCTTTCTTT
CASSFWNTEAFF
>NA|NA|TRBV19|TRBJ2-7
TGTGCCAGTACCCGATCGAGGGGGGGAAAACAGGGAGGTGTTTTCGACGAGCAGTACTTC
CASTRSRGGKQGGVFDEQYF
>NA|NA|TRBV10-3|TRBJ1-2
TGTGCCACCCAAGTATGGACAGCCCATCTTAACTATGGCTACACCTTC
CATQVWTAHLNYGYTF